The clone carrying this T cell receptor (beta chain) showed up just a few times. This sample is part of a study of siplizumab effects on memory and regulatory T cells. Germline V lookup: CDR1 SNHLY, CDR2 FYNNEI. This CDR3 region has 14 residues. The V gene lost 1 base and the J gene lost 4 bases, with 8 bases spanning the gap. The method was immunoSEQ multiplex PCR; TCRdb's version includes in-frame clones alone and lacks a portion of them. The sample contains approximately 75,000 clones, 85% to 95% of which appear only once. The specimen sequenced was CD8+ T cells sorted from blood. The receptor's source is a human donor in good health. This chain connects TRBV2 to TRBJ1-5; D call uncertain. The CDR3 is CASSEVSENQPQHF. CDR3 nucleotide sequence: TGTGCCAGCAGTGAAGTCTCCGAGAATCAGCCCCAGCATTTT.